What follows is one T cell receptor beta chain and its context. The source of the sample is a study of T-cell memory formation after mild COVID-19. TCRdb redid the calling of the 5' RACE reads with MiXCR, one entry per CDR3 protein. The sample has around 400,000 distinct CDR3 sequences, roughly 26% seen once; the top ten hold about 8.7%. CDR3 length equals 12 residues. V gave up 6 bases and J gave up 3 bases, with 7 bases separating them. CDR1 and CDR2 from the germline V gene are SGHTA and FQGNSA. The receptor was isolated from an adult woman who had mild COVID-19 (a few samples of this study predate the infection). Cell type and time point are not known. The gene calls are TRBV7-2 and TRBJ2-3; no reliable D call. The sequenced material came from PBMCs or a T cell subset sorted from them (not recorded which). The CDR3 protein is CASSVFTDTQYF. The CDR3 DNA follows: TGTGCCAGCAGTGTCTTTACAGATACGCAGTATTTT.